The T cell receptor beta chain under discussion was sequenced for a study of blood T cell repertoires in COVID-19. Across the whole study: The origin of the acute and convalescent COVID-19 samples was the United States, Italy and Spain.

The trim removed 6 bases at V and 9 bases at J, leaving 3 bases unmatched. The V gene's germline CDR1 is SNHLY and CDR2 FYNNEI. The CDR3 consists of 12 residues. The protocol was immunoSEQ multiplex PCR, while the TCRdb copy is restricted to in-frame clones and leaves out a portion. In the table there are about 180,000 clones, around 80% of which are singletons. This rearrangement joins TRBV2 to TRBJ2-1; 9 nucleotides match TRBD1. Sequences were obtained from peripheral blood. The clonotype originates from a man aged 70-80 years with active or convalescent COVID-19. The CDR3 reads CASSTGGGEQFF. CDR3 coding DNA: TGTGCCAGCAGCACAGGGGGCGGTGAGCAGTTCTTC.